The clone carrying this T cell receptor beta chain was recorded at least ten times. Its antigen remains unidentified. This sample was taken from a study of identical twins. TCRdb reanalysed the 5' RACE reads using MiXCR and keeps one entry per CDR3 protein. The sample contains about 280,000 distinct CDR3 sequences, less than 9% of which appear only once. General observations from the study: Out-of-frame alpha sequences shared by twins were enriched for low generation probability. Invariant MAIT and iNKT cells could partly confound zero-insertion analyses. Insertions were fewer in abundant cord blood beta clonotypes, whereas memory repertoires showed none of this pattern.

The same data also went into a second study, on yellow fever vaccine responses in identical twins.

This clonotype was sampled from a woman younger than 35 in good health. What was sequenced was memory (CD45RO+) T cells sorted from blood.

The CDR3 sequence is CASSLQQTYNEQFF. The DNA for the CDR3 is TGCGCCAGCAGCCTCCAACAGACTTACAATGAGCAGTTCTTC. V gene TRBV5-1 combines with J gene TRBJ2-1; no definite D call. CDR1 and CDR2 (germline): SGHRS, YFSETQ. The CDR3 covers 14 residues. V lost 4 bases, J lost 4 bases, and 12 bases lay in between.